This TCR beta chain stems from a study of human thymus T cells. The CDR3 totals 17 residues. Germline trimming cut 4 bases from V and 5 bases from J; bases unmatched to any gene: 13. The V gene's germline CDR1 is SEHNR and CDR2 FQNEAQ (reference sequence). Findings and limits, study-wide: Unrelated individuals were reported by related research to share highly overlapping thymic repertoires. Repertoires from thymus and blood appeared to show biased V and J gene usage.

Thymus specimens were resections from corrective heart surgery. Healthy Finnish infants undergoing corrective surgery for congenital heart defects were used as donors. Clones were sequenced by immunoSEQ multiplex PCR, and TCRdb holds only the in-frame ones, with some missing. Among roughly 120,000 clones, 90% to 95% were seen once, and the ten largest hold roughly 0.024%. With regard to this clone: What it recognizes is unknown.

The J gene is TRBJ2-2, the V gene TRBV7-9, with TRBD1 matching 7 bases. The clonotype was recovered from a boy in the first two years of life with a congenital heart defect but otherwise immunologically healthy. Specimen: thymus tissue. The CDR3 nucleotides read TGTGCCAGCAGCTACCCGAGGACCACCAGGGGGACCGGGGAGCTGTTTTTT. Residues: CASSYPRTTRGTGELFF.